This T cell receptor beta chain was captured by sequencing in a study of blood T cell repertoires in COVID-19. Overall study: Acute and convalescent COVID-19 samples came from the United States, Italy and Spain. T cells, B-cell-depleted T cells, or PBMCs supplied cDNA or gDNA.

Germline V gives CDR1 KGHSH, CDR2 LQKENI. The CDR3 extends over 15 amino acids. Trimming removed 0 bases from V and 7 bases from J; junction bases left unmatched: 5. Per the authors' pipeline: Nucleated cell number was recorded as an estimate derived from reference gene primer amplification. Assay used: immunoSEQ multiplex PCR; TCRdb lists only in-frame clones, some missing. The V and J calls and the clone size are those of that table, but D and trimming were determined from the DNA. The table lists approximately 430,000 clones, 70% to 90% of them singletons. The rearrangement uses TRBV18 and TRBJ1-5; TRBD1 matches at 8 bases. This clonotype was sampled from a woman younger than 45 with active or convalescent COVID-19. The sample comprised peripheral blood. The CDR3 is CASSPPTGERQPQHF. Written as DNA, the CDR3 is TGTGCCAGCTCACCACCGACAGGGGAACGGCAGCCCCAGCATTTT.